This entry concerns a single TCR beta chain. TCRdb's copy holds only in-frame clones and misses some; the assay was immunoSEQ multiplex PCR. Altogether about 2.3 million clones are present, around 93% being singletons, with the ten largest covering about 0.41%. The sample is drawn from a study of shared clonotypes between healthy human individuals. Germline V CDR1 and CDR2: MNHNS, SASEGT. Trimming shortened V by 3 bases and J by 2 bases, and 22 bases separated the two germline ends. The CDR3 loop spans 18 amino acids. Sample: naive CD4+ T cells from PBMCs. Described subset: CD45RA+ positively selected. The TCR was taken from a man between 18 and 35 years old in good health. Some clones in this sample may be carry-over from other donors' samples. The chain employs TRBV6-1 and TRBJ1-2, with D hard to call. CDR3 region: CASSDFSYRPGRNYGYTF. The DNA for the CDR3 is TGTGCCAGCAGTGATTTTTCTTATCGCCCCGGGAGGAACTATGGCTACACCTTC.